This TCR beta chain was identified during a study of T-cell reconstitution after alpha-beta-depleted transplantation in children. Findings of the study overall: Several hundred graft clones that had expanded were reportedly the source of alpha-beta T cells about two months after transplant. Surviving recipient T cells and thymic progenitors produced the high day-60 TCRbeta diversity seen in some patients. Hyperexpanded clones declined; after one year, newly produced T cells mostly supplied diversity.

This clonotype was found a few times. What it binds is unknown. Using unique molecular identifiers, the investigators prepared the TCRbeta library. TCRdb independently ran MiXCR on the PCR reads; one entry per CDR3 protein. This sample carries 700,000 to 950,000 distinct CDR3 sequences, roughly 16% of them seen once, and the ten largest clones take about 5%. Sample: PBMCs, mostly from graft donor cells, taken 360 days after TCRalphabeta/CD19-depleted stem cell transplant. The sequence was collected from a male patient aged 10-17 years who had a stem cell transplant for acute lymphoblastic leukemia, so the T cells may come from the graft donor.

The DNA for the CDR3 is TGTGCCAGTCCCGACAGGATCCGCTTCTACGAGCAGTACTTC. Translated: CASPDRIRFYEQYF. The V call is TRBV5-8, the J call TRBJ2-7; TRBD1 might be the D (6 bases). The germline V gene has CDR1 SGHTS and CDR2 YDEGEE. The CDR3 covers 14 residues. The germline V and J ends were trimmed by 8 bases and 3 bases, with 18 bases remaining between them. Full variable domain (outside the CDR3, taken from reference TRBV5-8 and TRBJ2-7): EAGVTQSPTHLIKTRGQQATLRCSPISGHTSVYWYQQALGLGLQFLLWYDEGEERNRGNFPPRFSGRQFPNYSSELNVNALELEDSALYLCASPDRIRFYEQYFGPGTRLTVT.